One and the same sample provided the 21 T cell receptor beta chains below, sequenced in a study of blood T cell repertoires in COVID-19. Sequencing was performed with immunoSEQ multiplex PCR; in TCRdb, only in-frame clones are kept and a portion is missing. The data show roughly 250,000 clones, 86% seen once. Material for sequencing was PBMCs or T cells enriched from blood (not recorded which). The receptors were sampled from a woman aged 45-65 years who had recovered from COVID-19.

The J gene is TRBJ2-1, the V gene TRBV9; 9 positions agree with TRBD1. The CDR3 contains 15 residues. The J segment lost 6 bases and the V segment lost 6 bases, leaving 10 bases of the junction unmatched. Germline CDR1 and CDR2: SGDLS and YYNGEE. CDR3: CASTAGTGRGNEQFF. The CDR3 DNA reads TGTGCCAGCACCGCCGGGACAGGGAGGGGCAATGAGCAGTTCTTC.

The genes are TRBV28 and TRBJ1-6; D is unresolved. V lost 6 bases, J lost 7 bases, and 16 bases lay in between. The germline V gene encodes CDR1 MDHEN and CDR2 SYDVKM. CDR3 size: 15 residues. The CDR3, as DNA: TGTGCCAGCAGCCTAACTACGGGTTTCAATTCACCCCTCCACTTT. This gives the protein CASSLTTGFNSPLHF.

The chain links TRBV25-1 to TRBJ1-1; D may be TRBD1 (5 bases). The V and J ends lost 1 base and 1 base respectively, with 7 bases between them. Germline CDR1 is MGHDK and CDR2 is SYGVNS. The CDR3 totals 14 residues. Here the CDR3 reads CASSELTENTEAFF. The CDR3, as DNA: TGTGCCAGCAGTGAATTGACAGAGAACACTGAAGCTTTCTTT.

The chain recombines TRBV30 with TRBJ1-5; D uncertain. The CDR3 totals 13 residues. Germline CDR1 GTSNPN, CDR2 SVGIG (reference sequence). Trimming left V 0 bases short and J 7 bases short, with 10 bases between. Here the CDR3 DNA reads TGTGCCTGGAGTGTACCCCCCGGGCAGCCCCAGCATTTT. It translates to CAWSVPPGQPQHF.

The CDR3 nucleotides read TGTGCCAGCAGTCTAAGGGACAGGCAACACCTGTTTTTT. It translates to CASSLRDRQHLFF. V usage is TRBV27 and J usage is TRBJ1-4; 8 positions agree with TRBD1. The CDR3 is made up of 13 amino acids. Germline values: CDR1 MNHEY, CDR2 SMNVEV (reference sequence). The V gene end was trimmed by 5 bases and the J gene end by 14 bases; junction bases not matched to a gene: 10.

The chain carries TRBV24-1 and TRBJ2-3; 8 bases are a match to TRBD1. The V and J ends lost 4 bases and 1 base, in that order; junction bases with no gene match: 9. In germline, CDR1 is KGHDR, CDR2 SFDVKD. The CDR3 runs to 17 residues. CDR3 sequence: CATSDSGGSWGTDTQYF. The CDR3 DNA is TGTGCCACCAGTGACTCAGGGGGCAGTTGGGGCACAGATACGCAGTATTTT.

The chain links TRBV30 to TRBJ1-2; the D gene is possibly TRBD1 (6 bases). V lost 3 bases to trimming and J lost 6 bases, with 20 bases between them. The CDR3 has 15 residues. Germline V gene sequence: CDR1 GTSNPN, CDR2 SVGIG (reference sequence). The CDR3 nucleotides are TGTGCCTGGAGATCCCCCTCCAGGGGCCGCCATGGCTACACCTTC. Translated, it gives CAWRSPSRGRHGYTF.

The chain has TRBV7-3 and TRBJ1-1; 7 bases are a match to TRBD1. Germline lookup yields CDR1 SGHTA and CDR2 FQGTGA. The CDR3 is 13 amino acids. Trimming removed 6 bases from V and 3 bases from J; junction bases left unmatched: 4. The CDR3 region is CASSNTGDTEAFF. The CDR3 DNA reads TGTGCCAGCAGTAATACAGGGGACACTGAAGCTTTCTTT.

This clone was detected only a few times. V and J are TRBV11-2 and TRBJ2-1; 10 bases align to TRBD1. Per germline, CDR1 SGHAT and CDR2 FQNNGV. The CDR3 length is 14 residues. V was clipped by 5 bases and J by 15 bases; unmatched bases: 13. The CDR3 DNA follows: TGTGCCAGCAGCCTGGACAGGGGGGAGAGGTTGCGGTTCTTC. As protein: CASSLDRGERLRFF.

The genes are TRBV7-2 and TRBJ2-7, with TRBD2 matching 11 bases. There are 16 residues in the CDR3. V lost 1 base, J lost 3 bases, and 5 bases stayed unmatched. CDR1 and CDR2 from the germline V gene are SGHTA and FQGNSA. The CDR3 protein is CASSLVSLAGGYEQYF. Written as DNA, the CDR3 is TGTGCCAGCAGCTTAGTTTCCCTAGCGGGAGGCTACGAGCAGTACTTC.

This clone occurred a few times. The rearrangement links TRBV5-6 to TRBJ1-3; D is perhaps TRBD1 (5 bases). V lost 1 base and J lost 3, with 17 bases in between. This CDR3 comprises 17 residues. CDR1 and CDR2 (germline): SGHDT, YYEEEE. The CDR3 region is CASSLRTMGRVGNTIYF. In DNA form, the CDR3 reads TGTGCCAGCAGCTTGAGGACGATGGGGCGAGTTGGAAACACCATATATTTT.

The chain employs TRBV10-2 and TRBJ1-2; 9 bases agree with TRBD1. This CDR3 comprises 14 residues. V lost 7 bases and J lost 6; bases outside the gene matches: 9. In germline, CDR1 is WSHSY, CDR2 SAAADI. For the CDR3, the DNA is TGCGCCAGCACCAGGACAGGGGCTGGGGATGGCTACACCTTC. Translation gives CASTRTGAGDGYTF.

The rearrangement uses TRBV10-3 and TRBJ1-4; 9 bases line up with TRBD1. The germline V gene encodes CDR1 ENHRY and CDR2 SYGVKD. This CDR3 is built from 13 residues. Trimming cost V 8 bases and J 6 bases; bases outside gene matches: 4. CDR3 sequence: CAISGQGYEKLFF. The CDR3 DNA sequence: TGTGCCATCTCGGGACAGGGCTATGAAAAACTGTTTTTT.

The rearrangement uses TRBV27 and TRBJ1-1; 9 nucleotides agree with TRBD1. This CDR3 region has 17 residues. The germline gives CDR1 MNHEY, CDR2 SMNVEV (reference sequence). The V segment lost 3 bases and the J segment 3 bases; nucleotides outside the gene matches: 11. CDR3 bases: TGTGCCAGCAGTTTCAGTGGGACAGGGATTCGGGACACTGAAGCTTTCTTT. Translation gives CASSFSGTGIRDTEAFF.

V usage is TRBV2 and J usage is TRBJ1-4; 10 bases fit TRBD1. Germline values: CDR1 SNHLY, CDR2 FYNNEI. V trimming: 6 bases; J trimming: 7 bases; junction bases outside the gene matches: 5. This CDR3 is 14 amino acids long. The CDR3 protein is CASSGTGAGEKLFF. As DNA, the CDR3 is TGTGCCAGCAGCGGGACAGGGGCGGGTGAAAAACTGTTTTTT.

This clone was seen once. The chain uses TRBV7-9 and TRBJ2-1, with 10 bases that match TRBD1. Per germline, CDR1 SEHNR and CDR2 FQNEAQ (reference sequence). This CDR3 comprises 15 residues. J gave up 9 bases and V 4 bases, and 9 bases lay outside the gene matches. The DNA for the CDR3 is TGTGCCAGCAGCTCCCGAGACAGGGGGCTTGTTGAGCAGTTCTTC. Translation: CASSSRDRGLVEQFF. The full variable domain, in which reference TRBV7-9 and TRBJ2-1 provide the parts outside the CDR3, is DTGVSQNPRHKITKRGQNVTFRCDPISEHNRLYWYRQTLGQGPEFLTYFQNEAQLEKSRLLSDRFSAERPKGSFSTLEIQRTEQGDSAMYLCASSSRDRGLVEQFFGPGTRLTVL.

DNA of the CDR3: TGTGCCAGCAGTTCACAGGTTTTACAAGAGACCCAGTACTTC. This encodes CASSSQVLQETQYF. The chain has TRBV27 and TRBJ2-5; TRBD1 is a possible D gene (5 bases). The CDR3 totals 14 residues. Looked up from germline, CDR1 is MNHEY and CDR2 is SMNVEV (reference sequence). Deletions cut 4 bases from V and 2 bases from J, with 11 bases between.

The chain has TRBV7-8 and TRBJ2-7; TRBD2 matches 11 bases. This CDR3 spans 15 amino acids. The germline V gene encodes CDR1 SGHVS and CDR2 FQNEAQ. Trimming at V came to 5 bases and at J to 4 bases, leaving 7 bases not matched to a gene. CDR3 in amino acids: CASSLGTSGRYEQYF. The CDR3 nucleotides read TGTGCCAGCAGCCTTGGCACTAGCGGGAGATACGAGCAGTACTTC.

The J gene is TRBJ2-5, the V gene TRBV7-2; 9 positions match TRBD2. The junction had 9 bases not matched to a gene; V was cut back by 5 bases and J by 2 bases. Germline-derived CDR1 and CDR2 are SGHTA and FQGNSA. The CDR3 has 16 amino acids. For the CDR3, the DNA is TGTGCCAGCAGCCCCCGCCGCCTAGCGGGGCAAGAGACCCAGTACTTC. Its translation is CASSPRRLAGQETQYF.

V gene TRBV7-3 combines with J gene TRBJ2-2; D remains ambiguous. The CDR3 is 13 amino acids. In germline, CDR1 is SGHTA, CDR2 FQGTGA. V was shortened by 5 bases and J by 6 bases, with 10 bases between the two germline ends. The CDR3 is CASSALGSGELFF. CDR3 nucleotides: TGTGCCAGCAGCGCGCTAGGTTCCGGGGAGCTGTTTTTT.

This sequence joins TRBV19 and TRBJ1-1; D is unresolved. The CDR3 length is 14 residues. CDR1 and CDR2 (germline): LNHDA, SQIVND (reference sequence). Trimming left V 2 bases short and J 4 bases short, with 11 bases between. In DNA, the CDR3 is TGTGCCAGTAGTATATCGGGGTTAGGCACTGAAGCTTTCTTT. Protein product: CASSISGLGTEAFF.